The next 22 T cell receptor beta chains were all read from a single sample in a study of vaccination effects on CD4 cells after COVID-19. Their specific antigens are unknown. Sequencing was preceded by expansion of antigen-specific CD4+ T cells with viral peptide pools in the ViraFEST assay. Having been cultured for roughly 10 days, the cells underwent CD4+ T cell isolation. Vaccine administered to participants consisted of two doses of either BNT162b2 or mRNA-1273. Assay: immunoSEQ multiplex PCR; the TCRdb copy retains only in-frame clones and omits some. The repertoire consists of about 59,000 clones, with 78% occurring once and the leading ten covering just under 2%. The source material was CD4+ T cells from PBMCs cultured with HCoV-OC43 spike peptides, sampled after COVID-19 vaccination. The subset: HCoV-OC43 spike overlapping peptide pool stimulation. The receptors here all came from a human donor who received a COVID-19 vaccine.

This clone was counted between two and nine times. This chain joins TRBV5-3 and TRBJ1-1; 8 bases line up with TRBD1. TRBV5-3 carries the ORF label, with uncertain function. Trimming took 0 bases from V and 8 from J; bases not matched to a gene: 6. The CDR3 is made up of 14 amino acids. CDR3 region: CARSLVRGRREAFF. Here the CDR3 DNA reads TGTGCCAGAAGCTTGGTCAGGGGGCGAAGGGAAGCTTTCTTT.

The chain carries TRBV6-5 and TRBJ1-2; possible D gene TRBD1, 5 bases. This CDR3 is built from 13 residues. V dropped 0 bases and J dropped 4 bases, with 6 bases sitting between them. Per the germline V gene, CDR1 is MNHEY and CDR2 is SVGAGI. The CDR3 sequence is CASSYSTGYGYTF. In nucleotides, the CDR3 is TGTGCCAGCAGTTACTCAACAGGCTATGGCTACACCTTC.

Comments on this clone: An end of the junction does not agree with germline; a read error may underlie this. The V and J genes are TRBV3-1 (or the pseudogene TRBV3-2) and TRBJ2-1; D is perhaps TRBD1 (6 bases). Germline V gene lookup returns CDR1 LGHDT and CDR2 YNNKEL (reference sequence). This CDR3 has 13 residues. DNA for the CDR3: TGTGCCAGCAGCCAAGATGGGCAGGGGCTTGCACTCTTC. This sequence encodes CASSQDGQGLALF.

The V call is TRBV9, the J call TRBJ1-6; D is ambiguous. The CDR3 runs 14 residues. The ends were cut back, 1 base at V and 9 bases at J, with 11 bases in the middle. Germline V gives CDR1 SGDLS, CDR2 YYNGEE. The CDR3 protein is CASSVLQESSPLHF. CDR3 in DNA: TGTGCCAGCAGCGTACTTCAGGAGAGTTCACCCCTCCACTTT. Filled out from reference TRBV9 and TRBJ1-6, the complete variable domain reads DSGVTQTPKHLITATGQRVTLRCSPRSGDLSVYWYQQSLDQGLQFLIQYYNGEERAKGNILERFSAQQFPDLHSELNLSSLELGDSALYFCASSVLQESSPLHFGNGTRLTVT.

The CDR3 loop is CSVDGGHTQYF. The CDR3 DNA follows: TGCAGCGTTGATGGGGGACATACGCAGTATTTT. The chain uses TRBV29-1 and TRBJ2-3; D assignment may be TRBD1 or TRBD2 (5 bases each). Germline-derived CDR1 and CDR2 are SQVTM and ANQGSEA. V lost 3 bases and J 7 bases, leaving 8 bases between the germline ends. The CDR3 spans 11 residues.

This rearrangement joins TRBV7-9 to TRBJ1-5; the D is unclear. The germline V and J ends were trimmed by 1 base and 11 bases, with 9 bases remaining between them. The CDR3 totals 12 residues. The germline CDR1 and CDR2 sequences are SEHNR and FQNEAQ (reference sequence). The CDR3 loop reads CASSLGESAQHF. CDR3 bases: TGTGCCAGCAGCTTAGGGGAGTCGGCCCAGCATTTT.

The chain carries TRBV6-2 or TRBV6-3 and TRBJ1-4; unclear D gene. Deletions cut 2 bases from V and 0 bases from J, with 7 bases between. The CDR3 loop spans 15 amino acids. CDR1 and CDR2 (germline): MNHEY, SVGEGT. The CDR3 DNA follows: TGTGCCAGCAGTTACGGGGATGCAACTAATGAAAAACTGTTTTTT. This gives the protein CASSYGDATNEKLFF.

J is TRBJ2-7 and V is TRBV27, with a tentative D call TRBD2 (7 bases). Trimming took 4 bases from V and 1 from J, leaving 23 bases between them. This CDR3 is 18 amino acids long. Germline CDR1 MNHEY, CDR2 SMNVEV (reference sequence). The DNA for the CDR3 is TGTGCCAGCAGTTCGGCCGCGCGGGGGCAGGGTGAGTCCTACGAGCAGTACGTC. Translated: CASSSAARGQGESYEQYV.

The rearrangement uses TRBV19 and TRBJ2-5; D is ambiguous. Germline V lookup: CDR1 LNHDA, CDR2 SQIVND (reference sequence). The CDR3 covers 12 residues. V lost 5 bases and J 5 bases, leaving 9 bases between the germline ends. CDR3 nucleotides: TGTGCCAGTAGTCACACTATGGAGACCCAGTACTTC. It is translated as CASSHTMETQYF.

The CDR3 loop reads CASSFNRDQPQHF. In DNA form, the CDR3 reads TGTGCCAGCAGCTTCAACAGGGATCAGCCCCAGCATTTT. The chain joins TRBV7-2 to TRBJ1-5, with D perhaps matching TRBD1 (6 bases). The CDR3 has 13 amino acids. V was cut by 3 bases and J by 5 bases, with 8 bases left in between. CDR1 and CDR2 from the germline V gene are SGHTA and FQGNSA. Together with reference TRBV7-2 and TRBJ1-5, the CDR3 gives the full variable domain: GAGVSQSPSNKVTEKGKDVELRCDPISGHTALYWYRQSLGQGLEFLIYFQGNSAPDKSGLPSDRFSAERTGGSVSTLTIQRTQQEDSAVYLCASSFNRDQPQHFGDGTRLSIL.

CDR3 DNA sequence: TGTGCCAGCGTCACAGGGGGATTCGGTCAGCCCCAGCATTTT. Translating gives CASVTGGFGQPQHF. This chain uses TRBV19 with TRBJ1-5; 8 bases are shared with TRBD1. The CDR3 length is 14 residues. Germline V gene sequence: CDR1 LNHDA, CDR2 SQIVND (reference sequence). V lost 9 bases and J lost 6; bases outside the gene matches: 10.

The count of this clone is one. The chain has TRBV19 and TRBJ1-2, with D maybe TRBD1 (5 bases). V lost 7 bases to trimming and J lost 3 bases, with 9 bases between them. CDR3 size: 12 residues. The germline V gene encodes CDR1 LNHDA and CDR2 SQIVND (reference sequence). The CDR3 DNA sequence: TGTGCCAGTATGGGGCACTACTATGGCTACACCTTC. The encoded protein is CASMGHYYGYTF. The full variable domain, its missing parts supplied by reference TRBV19 and TRBJ1-2, is DGGITQSPKYLFRKEGQNVTLSCEQNLNHDAMYWYRQDPGQGLRLIYYSQIVNDFQKGDIAEGYSVSREKKESFPLTVTSAQKNPTAFYLCASMGHYYGYTFGSGTRLTVV.

V is TRBV19 and J is TRBJ1-1, with D maybe TRBD1 (5 bases). Germline CDR1 LNHDA, CDR2 SQIVND (reference sequence). The CDR3 totals 16 residues. The V end lost 5 bases, the J end lost 6 bases, and 22 bases lay between the germline ends. CDR3 DNA sequence: TGTGCCAGTAGTCTTGGGGGGGGACTCCTCGGGGCTGAAGCTTTCTTT. It translates to CASSLGGGLLGAEAFF.

The chain carries TRBV7-9 and TRBJ2-6, with D hard to call. Deletions cut 2 bases from V and 6 bases from J, with 5 bases between. Per germline, CDR1 SEHNR and CDR2 FQNEAQ (reference sequence). The CDR3 covers 13 residues. The CDR3 spells CASSLSAANVLTF. CDR3 nucleotides: TGTGCCAGCAGCTTAAGCGCGGCCAACGTCCTGACTTTC.

As DNA, the CDR3 is TGTGCCAGCAGTTTCCTTGGAAACACCATATATTTT. Amino acids: CASSFLGNTIYF. The chain uses TRBV28 and TRBJ1-3; no clear D gene. The germline gives CDR1 MDHEN, CDR2 SYDVKM. The length of the CDR3 is 12 residues. V lost 3 bases, J lost 3 bases, and 3 bases lay in between. Filled out from reference TRBV28 and TRBJ1-3, the complete variable domain reads DVKVTQSSRYLVKRTGEKVFLECVQDMDHENMFWYRQDPGLGLRLIYFSYDVKMKEKGDIPEGYSVSREKKERFSLILESASTNQTSMYLCASSFLGNTIYFGEGSWLTVV.

The V gene is TRBV12-5, the J gene TRBJ1-1, with 7 bases aligning to TRBD1. Trimming at V came to 2 bases and at J to 6 bases, leaving 3 bases not matched to a gene. CDR3 length: 13 residues. Per germline, CDR1 LGHNT and CDR2 FRNRAP. This chain's CDR3 is CASGLSTGAEAFF. The CDR3 DNA is TGTGCTAGTGGTTTGTCAACAGGGGCTGAAGCTTTCTTT.

The chain couples TRBV6-5 to TRBJ1-4, with TRBD1 matching over 8 bases. This CDR3 contains 15 residues. Losses at the gene ends were 0 bases for V and 7 bases for J; bases not matched to a gene: 4. Germline CDR1 and CDR2: MNHEY and SVGAGI. As DNA, the CDR3 is TGTGCCAGCAGTTACTCGGACAGGGTGGTTGAAAAACTGTTTTTT. As protein: CASSYSDRVVEKLFF.

The rearrangement joins TRBV19 to TRBJ1-6; a weak D match, TRBD1 (5 bases). Germline CDR1 is LNHDA and CDR2 is SQIVND (reference sequence). The CDR3 runs to 13 residues. The germline V and J ends were trimmed by 8 bases and 7 bases, with 12 bases remaining between them. This CDR3 is CASRDRTNSPLHF. As DNA, the CDR3 is TGTGCCAGTCGTGACAGAACCAATTCACCCCTCCACTTT.

V usage is TRBV5-1 and J usage is TRBJ1-6, with 7 bases that match TRBD1. V lost 3 bases to trimming and J lost 5 bases; unmatched junction nucleotides: 5. This CDR3 comprises 15 residues. In germline, CDR1 is SGHRS, CDR2 YFSETQ. In DNA form, the CDR3 reads TGCGCCAGCAGCTACCAAGGGACAGATAATTCACCCCTCCACTTT. This gives the protein CASSYQGTDNSPLHF.

The rearrangement links TRBV6-5 to TRBJ1-3; D is perhaps TRBD1 (5 bases). Trimming took 7 bases from V and 4 from J, leaving 14 bases between them. Germline-derived CDR1 and CDR2 are MNHEY and SVGAGI. CDR3 size: 14 residues. CDR3 sequence (DNA): TGTGCCAGCACCCAGGGAGGTCACGGAAACACCATATATTTT. Its protein product is CASTQGGHGNTIYF.

J is TRBJ1-6 and V is TRBV30; a weak D match, TRBD1 (6 bases). Germline V gene data show CDR1 as GTSNPN and CDR2 as SVGIG (reference sequence). This CDR3 has 17 residues. The V end was cut by 2 bases, the J end by 7 bases, with 21 bases between. CDR3 sequence reads: CAWSQGFLRAGNSPLHF. The CDR3 nucleotides are TGTGCCTGGAGTCAGGGGTTCCTCCGGGCCGGCAATTCACCCCTCCACTTT.

The CDR3 DNA follows: TGTGCCAGCACCCAGGGGGGGAGAGGCGAAAAACTGTTTTTT. Encoded protein: CASTQGGRGEKLFF. The V call is TRBV6-5, the J call TRBJ1-4; 7 nucleotides align to TRBD1. The CDR3 has 14 amino acids. The V gene end was trimmed by 7 bases and the J gene end by 8 bases; junction bases not matched to a gene: 10. Germline V CDR1 and CDR2: MNHEY, SVGAGI.